Sequencing of this TCR beta chain was carried out in a study of blood T cell repertoires in COVID-19. Original processing notes: Researchers report that nucleated cell counts were estimated from reference gene primer amplification. Clones were read by immunoSEQ multiplex PCR, and TCRdb kept only the in-frame ones, dropping some. From that table come the V and J calls and clone size; the DNA was used to work out D and trimming. The sample carries roughly 190,000 clones, roughly four fifths recorded once. Self-reported history from a screening survey and questionnaire set each donor's cohort. The study counted Cohort 3 donors as recovered given two negative PCRs, clearance, or symptom resolution. The CDR3 covers 15 residues. J gave up 5 bases and V 5 bases, and 8 bases lay outside the gene matches. CDR1 is SGHTA, CDR2 FQGNSA, per germline.

Sample: PBMCs or T cells enriched from blood (not recorded which). This receptor was identified in a man between 35 and 55 years old who had recovered from COVID-19. The chain couples TRBV7-2 to TRBJ2-5; 10 nucleotides line up with TRBD1. CDR3 sequence: CASSLGQGGSETQYF. Written as DNA, the CDR3 is TGTGCCAGCAGCCTAGGACAGGGGGGTAGCGAGACCCAGTACTTC.